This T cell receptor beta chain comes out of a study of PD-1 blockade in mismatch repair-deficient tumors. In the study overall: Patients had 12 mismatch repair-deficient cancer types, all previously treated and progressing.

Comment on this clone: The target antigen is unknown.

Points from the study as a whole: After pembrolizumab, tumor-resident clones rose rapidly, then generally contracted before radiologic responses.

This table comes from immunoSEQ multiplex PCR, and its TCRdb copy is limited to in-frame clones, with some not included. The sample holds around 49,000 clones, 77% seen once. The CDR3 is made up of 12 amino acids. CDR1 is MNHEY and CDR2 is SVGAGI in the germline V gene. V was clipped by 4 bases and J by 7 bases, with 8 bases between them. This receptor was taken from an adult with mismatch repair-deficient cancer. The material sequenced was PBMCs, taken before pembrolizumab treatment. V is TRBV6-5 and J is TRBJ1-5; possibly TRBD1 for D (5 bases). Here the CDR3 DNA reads TGTGCCAGCAGTTTAACAGGACAGCCCCAGCATTTT. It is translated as CASSLTGQPQHF.